A single sample gave rise to the 30 T cell receptor beta chains below, sequenced in a study of blood T cell repertoires in COVID-19. Measured with immunoSEQ multiplex PCR; TCRdb has only the in-frame clones, and not every one. The sample consists of tens of thousands of clones, roughly three quarters of them appearing once. The source material was peripheral blood. The receptors derive from a man aged 45 to 65 with active or convalescent COVID-19.

The rearrangement uses TRBV7-9 and TRBJ1-2; D is undetermined. V lost 0 bases, J lost 4 bases, and 3 bases lay in between. This CDR3 contains 12 residues. Germline V gene sequence: CDR1 SEHNR, CDR2 FQNEAQ (reference sequence). The CDR3: CASSLARYGYTF. For the CDR3, the DNA is TGTGCCAGCAGCTTAGCGCGCTATGGCTACACCTTC.

The chain links TRBV5-4 to TRBJ1-2; 7 bases fit TRBD1. The CDR3 length is 14 residues. The germline V gene encodes CDR1 SGHNT and CDR2 YYREEE (reference sequence). V lost 2 bases, J lost 4 bases, and 5 bases stayed unmatched. In DNA, the CDR3 is TGTGCCAGCAGCTTCCCGGGACAGCCCTATGGCTACACCTTC. Its translation is CASSFPGQPYGYTF. The complete variable domain, with remaining parts taken from reference TRBV5-4 and TRBJ1-2, reads ETGVTQSPTHLIKTRGQQVTLRCSSQSGHNTVSWYQQALGQGPQFIFQYYREEENGRGNFPPRFSGLQFPNYSSELNVNALELDDSALYLCASSFPGQPYGYTFGSGTRLTVV.

The rearrangement uses TRBV6-5 and TRBJ2-7, with 7 bases identical to TRBD2. V lost 6 bases and J lost 0; bases outside the gene matches: 2. Germline values: CDR1 MNHEY, CDR2 SVGAGI. The CDR3 spans 13 residues. CDR3 amino acids: CASRLADSYEQYF. The CDR3 region has the DNA TGTGCCAGCAGGCTAGCGGACTCCTACGAGCAGTACTTC.

The V and J genes are TRBV5-4 and TRBJ2-3; a weak D match, TRBD2 (5 bases). In germline, CDR1 is SGHNT, CDR2 YYREEE (reference sequence). The CDR3 totals 15 residues. V was trimmed by 1 base and J by 2 bases, leaving 11 bases between them. CDR3 sequence: CASSLSGSATDTQYF. The CDR3 bases are TGTGCCAGCAGCTTGTCTGGGAGTGCCACAGATACGCAGTATTTT.

This sequence joins TRBV5-1 and TRBJ2-1; 10 bases map to TRBD2. With 0 bases clipped from V and 7 bases from J, the junction kept 7 bases outside the gene matches. The length of the CDR3 is 16 residues. Per germline, CDR1 SGHRS and CDR2 YFSETQ. CDR3 nucleotide sequence: TGCGCCAGCAGCTTGGCCCCTCTAGCGGGGGTTAATGAGCAGTTCTTC. It encodes CASSLAPLAGVNEQFF. The entire variable domain, with the rest obtained from reference TRBV5-1 and TRBJ2-1, is as follows: KAGVTQTPRYLIKTRGQQVTLSCSPISGHRSVSWYQQTPGQGLQFLFEYFSETQRNKGNFPGRFSGRQFSNSRSEMNVSTLELGDSALYLCASSLAPLAGVNEQFFGPGTRLTVL.

The CDR3 DNA reads as TGTGCCAGCAGCTTATCTGCGAACTATGGCTACACCTTC. This gives the protein CASSLSANYGYTF. The chain links TRBV13 to TRBJ1-2; D unresolved. The CDR3 length is 13 residues. Germline V gives CDR1 PRHDT, CDR2 FYEKMQ (reference sequence). Trimming shortened V by 2 bases and J by 2 bases, and 6 bases separated the two germline ends.

The rearrangement uses TRBV7-6 and TRBJ2-6, with D perhaps TRBD1 (6 bases). The V gene lost 5 bases and the J gene lost 2 bases, with 13 bases spanning the gap. This CDR3 has 16 amino acids. CDR1 and CDR2 (germline): SGHVS, FNYEAQ. CDR3 amino acids: CASSPWTAAGANVLTF. DNA for the CDR3: TGTGCCAGCAGCCCGTGGACAGCTGCTGGGGCCAACGTCCTGACTTTC.

The genes are TRBV27 and TRBJ2-1, with D possibly being TRBD2 (5 bases). Germline-derived CDR1 and CDR2 are MNHEY and SMNVEV (reference sequence). V gave up 6 bases and J gave up 6 bases, with 18 bases separating them. This CDR3 spans 15 amino acids. The CDR3 DNA sequence: TGTGCCAGCAGCTCTTCGGACTCACAATTCAATGAGCAGTTCTTC. This sequence encodes CASSSSDSQFNEQFF.

The rearrangement joins TRBV10-3 to TRBJ2-3; D might be TRBD2 (6 bases). With 4 bases removed from V and 6 bases from J, the gap between germline ends came to 14 bases. Germline CDR1 is ENHRY and CDR2 is SYGVKD. CDR3 length: 14 amino acids. CDR3 in amino acids: CAISGEVRRDTQYF. The CDR3 DNA reads as TGTGCCATCAGTGGGGAGGTGAGGCGTGATACGCAGTATTTT.

The CDR3 loop is CASSFLFVGTVYNEQFF. CDR3 coding DNA: TGCGCCAGCAGCTTCTTATTTGTCGGGACAGTCTACAATGAGCAGTTCTTC. The rearrangement uses TRBV5-1 and TRBJ2-1, with 7 positions matching TRBD1. V dropped 2 bases and J dropped 3; count of bases not matched to a gene: 11. Germline lookup yields CDR1 SGHRS and CDR2 YFSETQ. The CDR3 length is 17 residues.

V and J are TRBV29-1 and TRBJ1-1; 7 bases are a match to TRBD1. The CDR3 contains 13 residues. Losses at the gene ends were 7 bases for V and 3 bases for J; bases not matched to a gene: 8. CDR1 is SQVTM and CDR2 is ANQGSEA in the germline V gene. CDR3 sequence (DNA): TGCAGCGCTCACAGGGGCCTCTACACTGAAGCTTTCTTT. It yields the protein CSAHRGLYTEAFF.

The CDR3 DNA reads as TGTGCCAGCAGCGTCAGGACAGACAATGAGCAGTTCTTC. Encoded protein: CASSVRTDNEQFF. This sequence joins TRBV9 and TRBJ2-1; perhaps TRBD1 as D (6 bases). CDR3 length: 13 residues. Trimming stripped 2 bases from V and 5 bases from J, with 8 bases between. Germline-derived CDR1 and CDR2 are SGDLS and YYNGEE.

V usage is TRBV9 and J usage is TRBJ2-1; weak D call: TRBD2 (7 bases). The germline V gene encodes CDR1 SGDLS and CDR2 YYNGEE. Trimming pared 4 bases from V and 9 bases from J, leaving 20 bases between. The CDR3 runs to 15 residues. The CDR3 is CASSPPPGLGGEQFF. The CDR3 coding sequence is TGTGCCAGCAGCCCCCCTCCCGGACTAGGGGGTGAGCAGTTCTTC.

The genes are TRBV7-2 and TRBJ2-5; the match to TRBD2 covers 7 bases. Germline CDR1 reads SGHTA; CDR2 reads FQGNSA. The trim removed 5 bases at V and 2 bases at J, leaving 2 bases unmatched. CDR3 length equals 13 residues. The CDR3 loop is CASSREVQETQYF. In nucleotides, the CDR3 is TGTGCCAGCAGCCGGGAGGTTCAAGAGACCCAGTACTTC. Together with reference TRBV7-2 and TRBJ2-5, the CDR3 gives the full variable domain: GAGVSQSPSNKVTEKGKDVELRCDPISGHTALYWYRQSLGQGLEFLIYFQGNSAPDKSGLPSDRFSAERTGGSVSTLTIQRTQQEDSAVYLCASSREVQETQYFGPGTRLLVL.

This clone showed up just once. This sequence joins TRBV7-9 and TRBJ2-3, with D perhaps matching TRBD2 (6 bases). The V gene's germline CDR1 is SEHNR and CDR2 FQNEAQ (reference sequence). Trimming took off 4 bases at V and 6 bases at J, with 14 bases between the two ends. The CDR3 extends over 14 amino acids. The CDR3 sequence: CASSSGLSMDTQYF. The DNA of the CDR3 is TGTGCCAGCAGCTCGGGACTCTCCATGGATACGCAGTATTTT.

The chain is built from TRBV7-9 and TRBJ2-1; 9 positions agree with TRBD2. The trim removed 1 base at V and 8 bases at J, leaving 15 bases unmatched. CDR3 length: 18 residues. The germline V gene encodes CDR1 SEHNR and CDR2 FQNEAQ (reference sequence). DNA for the CDR3: TGTGCCAGCAGCTTAGATGACATAGCGGGAGCATCGTTTGATGAGCAGTTCTTC. The encoded protein is CASSLDDIAGASFDEQFF.

The chain has TRBV19 and TRBJ2-3; 10 bases are a match to TRBD2. Germline V gives CDR1 LNHDA, CDR2 SQIVND (reference sequence). This CDR3 has 13 residues. V gave up 6 bases and J gave up 6 bases; unmatched junction bases: 3. This chain's CDR3 is CASSSGREDTQYF. The DNA of the CDR3 is TGTGCCAGTAGCAGCGGGAGGGAGGATACGCAGTATTTT.

This sequence joins TRBV11-3 and TRBJ2-3; 11 nucleotides match TRBD1. Germline V lookup: CDR1 SGHNT, CDR2 YENEEA. The CDR3 consists of 14 residues. The V gene end was trimmed by 6 bases and the J gene end by 4 bases; junction bases not matched to a gene: 3. The CDR3 sequence: CASSPGQGADTQYF. In DNA, the CDR3 is TGTGCCAGCAGTCCGGGACAGGGGGCAGATACGCAGTATTTT.

The chain employs TRBV5-1 and TRBJ2-1, with D possibly matching TRBD1 (5 bases). V lost 4 bases, J lost 14 bases, and 16 bases lay in between. In germline, CDR1 is SGHRS, CDR2 YFSETQ. The CDR3 sequence is 12 residues long. The CDR3 DNA reads as TGCGCCAGCAGCGCCTCGGGCAGGGATGAGTTCTTC. It is translated as CASSASGRDEFF. Full variable domain (rest looked up from reference TRBV5-1 and TRBJ2-1): KAGVTQTPRYLIKTRGQQVTLSCSPISGHRSVSWYQQTPGQGLQFLFEYFSETQRNKGNFPGRFSGRQFSNSRSEMNVSTLELGDSALYLCASSASGRDEFFGPGTRLTVL.

The rearrangement uses TRBV11-2 and TRBJ2-5; D not resolved. Trimming removed 1 base at V and 2 bases at J, with 14 bases between. The length of the CDR3 is 16 residues. Looked up from germline, CDR1 is SGHAT and CDR2 is FQNNGV. The CDR3 DNA reads as TGTGCCAGCAGCTTAGGTGGAGCGCCCCTGCAAGAGACCCAGTACTTC. Translating it yields CASSLGGAPLQETQYF.

This clone came up a few times. The rearrangement joins TRBV2 to TRBJ2-3; D remains unclear. The CDR3 loop spans 12 amino acids. Per germline, CDR1 SNHLY and CDR2 FYNNEI. V gave up 5 bases and J gave up 5 bases, with 8 bases separating them. The CDR3 DNA sequence: TGTGCCAGCAGTTTAAGAGGAGATACGCAGTATTTT. The encoded protein is CASSLRGDTQYF. The whole variable domain, remainder taken from reference TRBV2 and TRBJ2-3, is EPEVTQTPSHQVTQMGQEVILRCVPISNHLYFYWYRQILGQKVEFLVSFYNNEISEKSEIFDDQFSVERPDGSNFTLKIRSTKLEDSAMYFCASSLRGDTQYFGPGTRLTVL.

The chain employs TRBV5-1 and TRBJ1-2; the D gene is possibly TRBD1 (6 bases). Trimming took 4 bases from V and 4 from J, leaving 11 bases between them. The CDR3 is made up of 13 amino acids. Germline CDR1 reads SGHRS; CDR2 reads YFSETQ. The CDR3 sequence is CASSADSLYGYTF. DNA of the CDR3: TGCGCCAGCAGCGCGGACAGTCTCTATGGCTACACCTTC.

The rearrangement uses TRBV3-1 (or the pseudogene TRBV3-2) and TRBJ1-4, with 8 nucleotides matching TRBD1. CDR1 LGHDT and CDR2 YNNKEL come from the germline V gene (reference sequence). V lost 3 bases and J lost 8; bases outside the gene matches: 5. The CDR3 sequence is 14 residues long. The CDR3 here is CASSHDRGLEKLFF. The DNA for the CDR3 is TGTGCCAGCAGCCACGACAGGGGCTTAGAAAAACTGTTTTTT.

This clone was seen once. V is TRBV2 and J is TRBJ2-5, with 7 bases aligning to TRBD1. V lost 4 bases to trimming and J lost 9 bases; unmatched junction nucleotides: 8. The CDR3 has 13 residues. Germline lookup yields CDR1 SNHLY and CDR2 FYNNEI. For the CDR3, the DNA is TGTGCCAGCAGTGGTGGACAGGCCGACCCCCAGTACTTC. Its protein product is CASSGGQADPQYF.

The chain combines TRBV12-3 or TRBV12-4 with TRBJ1-1; 8 positions match TRBD1. This CDR3 is built from 13 residues. J gave up 6 bases and V 7 bases, and 7 bases lay outside the gene matches. The CDR3 coding sequence is TGTGCCAGCACCACGGACAGGGCCGCTGAAGCTTTCTTT. The encoded protein is CASTTDRAAEAFF.

The V gene is TRBV9, the J gene TRBJ2-3, with D tentatively TRBD2 (5 bases). V gave up 0 bases and J gave up 3 bases, with 11 bases separating them. The CDR3 loop spans 15 amino acids. Per the germline V gene, CDR1 is SGDLS and CDR2 is YYNGEE. DNA for the CDR3: TGTGCCAGCAGCGTAGAAGGGAGACCTACAGATACGCAGTATTTT. Protein: CASSVEGRPTDTQYF.

The chain joins TRBV2 to TRBJ2-3, with 9 bases matching TRBD2. Trimming removed 6 bases from V and 2 bases from J; junction bases left unmatched: 15. Germline CDR1 SNHLY, CDR2 FYNNEI. This CDR3 comprises 18 residues. CDR3 protein: CASRLHLTSGIFTDTQYF. The CDR3 coding sequence is TGTGCCAGCAGGCTTCATTTGACTAGCGGTATTTTCACAGATACGCAGTATTTT. The entire variable domain, with the rest obtained from reference TRBV2 and TRBJ2-3, is as follows: EPEVTQTPSHQVTQMGQEVILRCVPISNHLYFYWYRQILGQKVEFLVSFYNNEISEKSEIFDDQFSVERPDGSNFTLKIRSTKLEDSAMYFCASRLHLTSGIFTDTQYFGPGTRLTVL.

At least ten counts were recorded for this clone. CDR3 protein: CASQGGAGGAAFF. The CDR3 region has the DNA TGTGCCAGCCAAGGGGGGGCGGGGGGGGCAGCTTTCTTT. The V gene is TRBV19, the J gene TRBJ1-1, with D maybe TRBD1 (6 bases). The V end lost 9 bases, the J end lost 10 bases, and 21 bases lay between the germline ends. The CDR3 spans 13 residues. CDR1 and CDR2 from the germline V gene are LNHDA and SQIVND (reference sequence).

The rearrangement uses TRBV19 and TRBJ2-7; 7 positions match TRBD2. The germline V gene has CDR1 LNHDA and CDR2 SQIVND (reference sequence). V dropped 0 bases and J dropped 2; count of bases not matched to a gene: 4. The CDR3 spans 15 residues. The CDR3 here is CASSIEPSGTYEQYF. The CDR3 DNA is TGTGCCAGTAGTATAGAGCCTAGCGGAACCTACGAGCAGTACTTC.

This clone appeared many times. The chain combines TRBV15 with TRBJ1-1; no definite D call. The CDR3 spans 15 residues. With 0 bases removed from V and 0 bases from J, the gap between germline ends came to 8 bases. The germline CDR1 and CDR2 sequences are LNHNV and YYDKDF (reference sequence). CDR3 sequence (DNA): TGTGCCACCAGCAGAGAGAGCGGAATGAACACTGAAGCTTTCTTT. It specifies CATSRESGMNTEAFF.